The T cell receptor beta chain described here comes from a study of T cell responses to AZD1222 COVID-19 vaccine. Whole-study results and caveats: Only five or six AZD1222 recipients tested seropositive at baseline. Samples come after the peak T cell response, not at day 14.

Pooling of second doses given at about 4 or about 12 weeks was done. The CDR3 sequence is 13 residues long. Germline values: CDR1 SEHNR, CDR2 FQNEAQ (reference sequence). Trimming left V 5 bases short and J 2 bases short, with 9 bases between. TCRdb keeps only in-frame clones here, not all; method: immunoSEQ multiplex PCR. The sample yields approximately 150,000 clones, around 90% seen once. Of note for this clone: Its target is not known.

Sequenced here: peripheral blood, sampled 28 days after the second AZD1222 dose. This sequence was found in an adult who received the AZD1222 COVID-19 vaccine. The chain combines TRBV7-9 with TRBJ1-1; D perhaps matches TRBD1 (6 bases). The CDR3 nucleotides read TGTGCCAGCAGCGGGACACCTAACACTGAAGCTTTCTTT. Amino acids: CASSGTPNTEAFF.